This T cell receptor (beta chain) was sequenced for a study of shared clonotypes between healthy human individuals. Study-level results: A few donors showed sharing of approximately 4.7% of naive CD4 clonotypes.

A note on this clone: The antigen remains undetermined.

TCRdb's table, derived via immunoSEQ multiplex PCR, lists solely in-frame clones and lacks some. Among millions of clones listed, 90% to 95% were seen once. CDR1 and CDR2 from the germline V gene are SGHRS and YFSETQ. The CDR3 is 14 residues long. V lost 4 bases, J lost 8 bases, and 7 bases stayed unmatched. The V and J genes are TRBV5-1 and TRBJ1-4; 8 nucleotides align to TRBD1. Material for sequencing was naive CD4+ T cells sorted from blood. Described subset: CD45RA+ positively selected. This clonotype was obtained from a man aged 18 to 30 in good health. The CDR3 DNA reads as TGCGCCAGCAGCCCGGACAGGGTTTGGGAAAAACTGTTTTTT. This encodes CASSPDRVWEKLFF.